This T cell receptor beta chain was sequenced for a study of blood T cell repertoires in COVID-19. Study at large: Both acute and convalescent COVID-19 samples were obtained from the United States, Italy and Spain. T cells, B-cell-depleted T cells, or PBMCs supplied cDNA or gDNA.

The protocol was immunoSEQ multiplex PCR, while the TCRdb copy is restricted to in-frame clones and leaves out a portion. The data show roughly 330,000 clones, nearly 90% seen once. CDR1 is SGHTA, CDR2 FQGTGA, per germline. V lost 3 bases and J lost 6, with 14 bases in between. This CDR3 has 14 amino acids. The chain is built from TRBV7-3 and TRBJ1-1, with D possibly matching TRBD1 (5 bases). The clonotype comes from a woman aged 25 to 39 who had recovered from COVID-19. The source material was PBMCs or T cells enriched from blood (not recorded which). DNA of the CDR3: TGTGCCAGCAGCTTGGGGCAGAGAGTCCCTGAAGCTTTCTTT. Encoded protein: CASSLGQRVPEAFF.